This TCR beta chain was documented in a study of cytomegalovirus exposure and HLA in healthy donors. At the level of the study: The Caucasian-associated ancestry cluster held around four fifths of 300 to 500 genotyped donors.

General study results and limits: Prior analysis indicated that the majority of TCR beta V segments exhibited productivity approximately 87% or approximately 30% of the time. Researchers left out some V segments, among them TRBV6-2 and TRBV6-3, as indistinguishable.

This clone is a singleton in its sample. Its antigen remains unknown. The germline V gene has CDR1 SGHRS and CDR2 YFSETQ. V lost 2 bases and J lost 2, with 11 bases in between. The CDR3 extends over 14 amino acids. 13 Jbeta primers and 60 Vbeta primers were used for the PCR. The data were produced by immunoSEQ multiplex PCR, yet TCRdb's version contains in-frame clones alone and is incomplete. The sample holds 90,000 to 110,000 clones, approximately 76% seen once. The sample taken for sequencing was PBMCs. The TCR sequence derives from a man aged 35 to 55 in good health and CMV-seronegative. The V and J genes are TRBV5-1 and TRBJ2-7; D might be TRBD1 (6 bases). CDR3 nucleotides: TGCGCCAGCAGCTTAGCCAGGGGCGCCTACGAGCAGTACTTC. It translates to CASSLARGAYEQYF.